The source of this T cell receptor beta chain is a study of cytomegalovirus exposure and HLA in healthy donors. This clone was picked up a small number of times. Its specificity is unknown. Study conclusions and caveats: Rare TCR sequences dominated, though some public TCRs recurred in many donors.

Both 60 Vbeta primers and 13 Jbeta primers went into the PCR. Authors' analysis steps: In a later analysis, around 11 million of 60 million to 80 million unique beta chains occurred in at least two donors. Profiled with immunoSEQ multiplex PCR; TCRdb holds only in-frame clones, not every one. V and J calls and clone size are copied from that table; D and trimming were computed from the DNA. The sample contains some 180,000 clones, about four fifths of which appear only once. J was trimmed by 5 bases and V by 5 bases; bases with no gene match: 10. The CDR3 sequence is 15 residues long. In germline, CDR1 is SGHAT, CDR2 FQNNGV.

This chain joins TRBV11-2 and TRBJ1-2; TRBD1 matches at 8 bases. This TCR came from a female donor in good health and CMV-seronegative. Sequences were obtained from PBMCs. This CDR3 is CASSTPDRETYGYTF. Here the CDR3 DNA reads TGTGCCAGCAGCACTCCGGACAGGGAAACATATGGCTACACCTTC.